This TCR beta chain emerged from a study of response to subunit inactivated influenza vaccine. From the RT-PCR reads, TCRdb called clonotypes with MiXCR, one entry per CDR3 protein. This sample yields about 800,000 distinct CDR3 sequences, of which around 20% are seen a single time; roughly a tenth belongs to the top ten. The CDR3 loop spans 16 amino acids. The V and J ends lost 4 bases and 6 bases respectively, with 19 bases between them. General study points: It was suggested by the authors that few new T cells are recruited by each seasonal influenza vaccination.

Regarding this clonotype: Its antigen remains unknown.

V is TRBV12-3 or TRBV12-4 and J is TRBJ2-1; perhaps TRBD1 as D (5 bases). The receptor's source is a man aged 50 to 59 who received an inactivated influenza vaccine. Sequences were derived from PBMCs from blood, sampled about 5 days after vaccination. For the CDR3, the DNA is TGTGCCAGCAGTTGGCGACAGTCTCTACCGGGCAATGAGCAGTTCTTC. This gives the protein CASSWRQSLPGNEQFF.